This TCR beta chain was captured in a study of beta chain features in type 1 diabetes. Notes on this clone: The antigen is not known.

Study-wide results and limits: Insertions were fewer and deletions more numerous at VDJ junctions in type 1 diabetes patients.

Trimming took off 6 bases at V and 3 bases at J, with 10 bases between the two ends. The CDR3 runs to 13 residues. Germline V lookup: CDR1 KGHSH, CDR2 LQKENI. Markers CD45RO/CCR7/CD25/CD127/CD95/CD27 served to sort CD4+ naive, central memory, regulatory and stem cell-like memory cells. Expressed TCRB transcripts were sequenced after all isolated RNA was converted to cDNA. Each sample of naive, central memory or regulatory T cells had, on average, about 3.57 million reads. Produced via immunoSEQ multiplex PCR; TCRdb's table is partial and in-frame only. The sample records 300,000 to 400,000 clones, 8% to 13% being singletons.

The J gene is TRBJ2-3, the V gene TRBV18; no firm D call. The source of this sequence is a woman in her 30s in good health. Sequences were obtained from naive CD4+ T cells from blood. The CDR3 here is CASSESSTDTQYF. The CDR3 region has the DNA TGTGCCAGCTCCGAGTCGTCGACAGATACGCAGTATTTT.